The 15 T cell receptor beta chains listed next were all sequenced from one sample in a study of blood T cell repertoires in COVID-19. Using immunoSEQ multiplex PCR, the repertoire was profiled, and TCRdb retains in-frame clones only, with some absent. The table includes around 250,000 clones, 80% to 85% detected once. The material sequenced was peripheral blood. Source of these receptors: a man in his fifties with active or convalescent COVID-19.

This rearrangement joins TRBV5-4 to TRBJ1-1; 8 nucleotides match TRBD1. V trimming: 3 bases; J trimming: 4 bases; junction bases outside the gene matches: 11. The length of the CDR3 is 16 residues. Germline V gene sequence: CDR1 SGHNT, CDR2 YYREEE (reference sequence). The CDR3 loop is CASSSPRPGGTTEAFF. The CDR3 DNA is TGTGCCAGCAGCTCCCCCAGGCCAGGGGGCACCACTGAAGCTTTCTTT.

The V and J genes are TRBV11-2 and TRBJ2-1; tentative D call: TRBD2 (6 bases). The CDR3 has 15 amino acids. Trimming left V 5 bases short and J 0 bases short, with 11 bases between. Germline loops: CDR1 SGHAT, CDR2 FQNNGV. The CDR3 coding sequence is TGTGCCAGCAGCCTCCGGGAGAACTCCTACAATGAGCAGTTCTTC. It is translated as CASSLRENSYNEQFF. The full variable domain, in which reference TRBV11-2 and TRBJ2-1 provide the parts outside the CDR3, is EAGVAQSPRYKIIEKRQSVAFWCNPISGHATLYWYQQILGQGPKLLIQFQNNGVVDDSQLPKDRFSAERLKGVDSTLKIQPAKLEDSAVYLCASSLRENSYNEQFFGPGTRLTVL.

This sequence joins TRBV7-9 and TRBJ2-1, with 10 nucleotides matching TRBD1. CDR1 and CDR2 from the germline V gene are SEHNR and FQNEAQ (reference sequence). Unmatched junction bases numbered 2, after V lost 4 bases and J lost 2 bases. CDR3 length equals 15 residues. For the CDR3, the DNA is TGTGCCAGCAGCTCGGGACAGGGGACCTACAATGAGCAGTTCTTC. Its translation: CASSSGQGTYNEQFF.

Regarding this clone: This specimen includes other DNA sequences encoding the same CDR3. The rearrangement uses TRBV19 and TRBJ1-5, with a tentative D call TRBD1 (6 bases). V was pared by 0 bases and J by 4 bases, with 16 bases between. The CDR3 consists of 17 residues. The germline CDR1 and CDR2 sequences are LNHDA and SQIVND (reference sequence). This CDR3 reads CASSIDSPRGRNQPQHF. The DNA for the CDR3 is TGTGCCAGTAGTATAGATTCCCCCAGGGGCCGTAATCAGCCCCAGCATTTT.

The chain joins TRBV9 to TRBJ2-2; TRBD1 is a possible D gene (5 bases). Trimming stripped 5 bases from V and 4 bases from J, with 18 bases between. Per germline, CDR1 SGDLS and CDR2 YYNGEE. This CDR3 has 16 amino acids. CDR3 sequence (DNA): TGTGCCAGCAGTACCCGCTTGGGGCTTGGCACCGGGGAGCTGTTTTTT. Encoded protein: CASSTRLGLGTGELFF.

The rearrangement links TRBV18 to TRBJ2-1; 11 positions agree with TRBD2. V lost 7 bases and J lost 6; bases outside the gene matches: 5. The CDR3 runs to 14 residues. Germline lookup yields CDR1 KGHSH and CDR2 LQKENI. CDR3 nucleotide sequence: TGTGCCAGCTTTACTAGCGGGGGCCTCAATGAGCAGTTCTTC. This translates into CASFTSGGLNEQFF.

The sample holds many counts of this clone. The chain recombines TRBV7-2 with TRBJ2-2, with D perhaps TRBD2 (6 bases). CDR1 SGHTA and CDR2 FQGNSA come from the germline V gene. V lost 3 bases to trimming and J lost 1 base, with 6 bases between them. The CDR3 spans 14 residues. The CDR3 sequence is CASSFSGNTGELFF. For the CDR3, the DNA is TGTGCCAGCAGCTTTAGCGGGAACACCGGGGAGCTGTTTTTT.

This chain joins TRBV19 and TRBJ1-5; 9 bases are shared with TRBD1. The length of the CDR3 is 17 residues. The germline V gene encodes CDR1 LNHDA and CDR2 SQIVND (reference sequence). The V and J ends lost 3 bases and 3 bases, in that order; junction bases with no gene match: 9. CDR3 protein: CASSIRFRDRVNQPQHF. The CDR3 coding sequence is TGTGCCAGTAGTATTAGGTTTCGGGACAGGGTCAATCAGCCCCAGCATTTT.

The CDR3 loop is CASSGAGLNYGYTF. CDR3 DNA: TGCGCCAGCAGCGGGGCTGGCCTTAACTATGGCTACACCTTC. This chain connects TRBV5-1 to TRBJ1-2; TRBD1 might be the D (5 bases). The CDR3 has 14 residues. The germline V gene encodes CDR1 SGHRS and CDR2 YFSETQ. V gave up 4 bases and J gave up 1 base, with 11 bases separating them.

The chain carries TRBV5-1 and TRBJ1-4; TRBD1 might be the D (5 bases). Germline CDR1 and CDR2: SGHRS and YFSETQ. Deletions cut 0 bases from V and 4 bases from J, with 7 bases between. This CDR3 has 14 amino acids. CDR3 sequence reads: CASSLETVNEKLFF. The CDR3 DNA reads TGCGCCAGCAGCTTGGAGACAGTTAATGAAAAACTGTTTTTT.

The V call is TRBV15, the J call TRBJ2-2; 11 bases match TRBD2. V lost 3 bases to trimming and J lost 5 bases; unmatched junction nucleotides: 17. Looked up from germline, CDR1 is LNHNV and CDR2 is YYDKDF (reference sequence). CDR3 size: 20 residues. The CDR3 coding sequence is TGTGCCACCAGCAGGGGGAAGGCTAGCGGGGGGCTATTAGGAACCGGGGAGCTGTTTTTT. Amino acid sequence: CATSRGKASGGLLGTGELFF.

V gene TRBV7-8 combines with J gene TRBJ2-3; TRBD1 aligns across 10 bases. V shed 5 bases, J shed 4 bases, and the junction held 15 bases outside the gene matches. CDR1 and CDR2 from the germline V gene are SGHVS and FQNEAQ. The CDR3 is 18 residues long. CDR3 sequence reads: CASSRRDRSGQGADTQYF. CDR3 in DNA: TGTGCCAGCAGCCGTAGGGACCGTTCTGGACAGGGGGCAGATACGCAGTATTTT.

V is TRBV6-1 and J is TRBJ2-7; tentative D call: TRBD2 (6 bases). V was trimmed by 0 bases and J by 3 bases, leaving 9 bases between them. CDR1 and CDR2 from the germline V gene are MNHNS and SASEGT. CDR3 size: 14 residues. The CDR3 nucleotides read TGTGCCAGCAGTGAAGCCGCCGGGGGCTACGAGCAGTACTTC. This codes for CASSEAAGGYEQYF.

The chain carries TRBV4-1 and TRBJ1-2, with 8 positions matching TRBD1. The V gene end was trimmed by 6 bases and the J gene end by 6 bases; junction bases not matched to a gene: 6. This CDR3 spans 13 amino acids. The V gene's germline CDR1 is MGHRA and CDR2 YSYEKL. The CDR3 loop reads CASSQGQVDGYTF. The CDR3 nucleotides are TGCGCCAGCAGTCAGGGACAGGTCGATGGCTACACCTTC.

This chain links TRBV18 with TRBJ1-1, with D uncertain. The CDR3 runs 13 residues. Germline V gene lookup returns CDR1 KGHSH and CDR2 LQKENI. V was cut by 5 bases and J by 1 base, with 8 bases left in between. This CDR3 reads CASSKTANTEAFF. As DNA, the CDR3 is TGTGCCAGCTCAAAAACAGCGAACACTGAAGCTTTCTTT.